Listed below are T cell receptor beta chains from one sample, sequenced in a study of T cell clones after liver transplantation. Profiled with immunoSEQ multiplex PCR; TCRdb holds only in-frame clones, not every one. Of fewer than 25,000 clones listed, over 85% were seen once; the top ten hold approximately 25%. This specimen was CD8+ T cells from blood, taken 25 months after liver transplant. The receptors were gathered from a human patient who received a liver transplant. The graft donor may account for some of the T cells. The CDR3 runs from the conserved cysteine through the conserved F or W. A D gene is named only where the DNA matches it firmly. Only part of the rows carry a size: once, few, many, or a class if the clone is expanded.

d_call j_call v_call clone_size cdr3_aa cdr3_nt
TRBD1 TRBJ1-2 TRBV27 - CASSYTPTGAGYGYTF TGTGCCAGCAGTTATACCCCCACAGGGGCTGGCTATGGCTACACCTTC
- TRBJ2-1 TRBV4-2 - CASSQDLTETYNEQFF TGTGCCAGCAGCCAAGATCTGACAGAGACATACAATGAGCAGTTCTTC
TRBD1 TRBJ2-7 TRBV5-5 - CASSWTGGAYEQYF TGTGCCAGCAGCTGGACAGGGGGGGCCTACGAGCAGTACTTC
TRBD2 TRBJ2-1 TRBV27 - CASRIEPSGWDEQFF TGTGCCAGCAGAATAGAGCCTAGCGGGTGGGATGAGCAGTTCTTC
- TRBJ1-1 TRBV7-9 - CASSHYRMNTEAFF TGTGCCAGCAGCCACTATAGGATGAACACTGAAGCTTTCTTT
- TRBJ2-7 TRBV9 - CASSASSGPTYEQYF TGTGCCAGCAGCGCTAGCTCAGGACCAACCTACGAGCAGTACTTC
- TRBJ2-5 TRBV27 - CASSLRGRPGETQYF TGTGCCAGCAGTTTACGGGGGCGACCCGGAGAGACCCAGTACTTC
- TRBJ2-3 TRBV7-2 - CASSPDLRSEGTDTQYF TGTGCCAGCAGCCCGGACTTGCGCAGTGAGGGCACAGATACGCAGTATTTT
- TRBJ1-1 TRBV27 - CASSLLITGIGDTEAFF TGTGCCAGCAGTCTCCTCATAACAGGGATCGGGGACACTGAAGCTTTCTTT
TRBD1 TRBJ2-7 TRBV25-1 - CASSEDRGSYEQYF TGTGCCAGCAGCGAAGACAGGGGAAGCTACGAGCAGTACTTC
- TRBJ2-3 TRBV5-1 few CASSLGASSTDTQYF TGCGCCAGCAGCTTGGGTGCGAGTAGCACAGATACGCAGTATTTT
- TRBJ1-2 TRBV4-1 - CASSPGRGYTF TGCGCCAGCAGCCCTGGTCGTGGCTACACCTTC
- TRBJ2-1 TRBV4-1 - CASSQDRGGSYNEQFF TGCGCCAGCAGCCAAGACCGCGGAGGCTCCTACAATGAGCAGTTCTTC
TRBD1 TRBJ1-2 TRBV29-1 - CSVDRGLRYGYTF TGCAGCGTCGACAGGGGGCTCCGGTATGGCTACACCTTC
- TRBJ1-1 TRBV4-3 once CASSQYSGRNTEAFF TGCGCCAGCAGCCAATATTCCGGGAGGAACACTGAAGCTTTCTTT
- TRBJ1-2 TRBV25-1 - CASSESDTSGGYTF TGTGCCAGCAGTGAATCAGACACCTCTGGCGGCTACACCTTC
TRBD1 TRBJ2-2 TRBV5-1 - CASSFAGTGGGTGELFF TGCGCCAGCTCCTTCGCGGGGACAGGGGGCGGAACCGGGGAGCTGTTTTTT
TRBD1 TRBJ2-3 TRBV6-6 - CASSGSTGADTQYF TGTGCCAGCAGTGGCTCGACAGGGGCAGATACGCAGTATTTT
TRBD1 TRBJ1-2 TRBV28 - CASSSNDRARGNYGYTF TGTGCCAGCAGTTCGAACGACAGGGCCCGTGGGAACTATGGCTACACCTTC
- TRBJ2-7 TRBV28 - CASGRGQTPYEQYF TGTGCCAGCGGGCGAGGACAGACCCCCTACGAGCAGTACTTC
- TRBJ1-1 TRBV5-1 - CASSSVTNTEAFF TGCGCCAGCAGCTCGGTTACCAACACTGAAGCTTTCTTT
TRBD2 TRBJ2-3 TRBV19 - CASSGLAGVTDTQYF TGTGCCAGTTCCGGACTAGCGGGAGTCACAGATACGCAGTATTTT
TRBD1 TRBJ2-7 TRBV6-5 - CASSYMGQGYEQYF TGTGCCAGCAGTTACATGGGACAGGGGTACGAGCAGTACTTC
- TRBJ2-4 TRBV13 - CASSFGESKNIQYF TGTGCCAGCAGCTTCGGGGAATCCAAAAACATTCAGTACTTC